The 27 T cell receptor beta chains listed next were all sequenced from one sample in a study of T cell repertoires in cytomegalovirus infection. MiXCR was run by TCRdb on the reads, yielding one entry per CDR3 protein. This table has 550,000 to 850,000 distinct CDR3 sequences, roughly 30% appearing once. What these receptors recognize is not known. The sequencing used cultured PBMCs, collected from culture after CMV antigen stimulation. These receptor sequences come from a human donor in good health (CMV status not recorded). Some clones in this sample may be carry-over from other donors' samples.

The J gene is TRBJ2-1, the V gene TRBV20-1; the D gene is possibly TRBD1 (6 bases). CDR3 length equals 12 residues. With 7 bases removed from V and 1 base from J, the gap between germline ends came to 8 bases. The germline V gene has CDR1 DFQATT and CDR2 SNEGSKA (reference sequence). CDR3 nucleotide sequence: TGCAGTGTAAGGGGGTCCTACAATGAGCAGTTCTTC. Translation: CSVRGSYNEQFF.

J is TRBJ2-7 and V is TRBV5-1, with TRBD1 matching 7 bases. The CDR3 is 17 residues long. V was clipped by 2 bases and J by 0 bases; unmatched bases: 11. Germline CDR1 SGHRS, CDR2 YFSETQ. The CDR3 DNA sequence: TGCGCCAGCAGCTTCAAAACAGGGGACCCATACTCCTACGAGCAGTACTTC. Translating gives CASSFKTGDPYSYEQYF.

This clonotype was found many times. This chain connects TRBV7-8 to TRBJ1-4; weak D call: TRBD1 (5 bases). V lost 1 base to trimming and J lost 5 bases, with 8 bases between them. This CDR3 region has 14 residues. Per germline, CDR1 SGHVS and CDR2 FQNEAQ. The CDR3 sequence is CASSLVYRNEKLFF. CDR3 sequence (DNA): TGTGCCAGCAGCTTAGTCTACAGGAATGAAAAACTGTTTTTT.

This clonotype was recorded many times. The V and J genes are TRBV7-2 and TRBJ2-5, with a tentative D call TRBD1 (5 bases). The V gene's germline CDR1 is SGHTA and CDR2 FQGNSA. The length of the CDR3 is 13 residues. The ends were cut back, 5 bases at V and 5 bases at J, with 12 bases in the middle. The CDR3: CASSPSRDETQYF. In DNA, the CDR3 is TGTGCCAGCAGCCCCAGCAGGGATGAGACCCAGTACTTC.

The V and J genes are TRBV29-1 and TRBJ2-3; TRBD2 might be the D (7 bases). The CDR3 is 12 residues long. CDR1 and CDR2 from the germline V gene are SQVTM and ANQGSEA. V lost 6 bases and J 4 bases, leaving 11 bases between the germline ends. The chain's CDR3 is CSVGGPSDTQYF. In DNA form, the CDR3 reads TGCAGCGTCGGGGGGCCCTCAGATACGCAGTATTTT.

V usage is TRBV7-2 and J usage is TRBJ1-5, with D perhaps matching TRBD1 (5 bases). From germline, CDR1 is SGHTA and CDR2 FQGNSA. Trimming cost V 2 bases and J 7 bases, with 15 bases left between them. The CDR3 has 15 amino acids. The CDR3 region has the DNA TGTGCCAGCAGCTTATTCCTTGGGGGAGAGCAGCCCCAGCATTTT. Protein: CASSLFLGGEQPQHF. Combining the CDR3 with reference TRBV7-2 and TRBJ1-5 gives the whole variable domain GAGVSQSPSNKVTEKGKDVELRCDPISGHTALYWYRQSLGQGLEFLIYFQGNSAPDKSGLPSDRFSAERTGGSVSTLTIQRTQQEDSAVYLCASSLFLGGEQPQHFGDGTRLSIL.

V gene TRBV7-9 combines with J gene TRBJ2-7, with D uncertain. Trimming took 5 bases from V and 3 from J, leaving 20 bases between them. The CDR3 is 16 residues long. Per germline, CDR1 SEHNR and CDR2 FQNEAQ (reference sequence). CDR3 sequence reads: CASSEDPPLPSYEQYF. DNA of the CDR3: TGTGCCAGCAGCGAAGACCCTCCCCTCCCAAGCTACGAGCAGTACTTC. The variable domain in full, with the rest retrieved from reference TRBV7-9 and TRBJ2-7, is DTGVSQNPRHKITKRGQNVTFRCDPISEHNRLYWYRQTLGQGPEFLTYFQNEAQLEKSRLLSDRFSAERPKGSFSTLEIQRTEQGDSAMYLCASSEDPPLPSYEQYFGPGTRLTVT.

The sample holds many counts of this clonotype. This chain's CDR3 is CASSSAGGGEKLFF. CDR3 DNA: TGTGCCAGCAGCTCGGCTGGGGGGGGGGAAAAACTGTTTTTT. The chain combines TRBV7-2 with TRBJ1-4, with a weak D call TRBD1 (5 bases). Germline V lookup: CDR1 SGHTA, CDR2 FQGNSA. Between the trimmed V and J ends, which lost 4 bases and 8 bases, there was a span of 14 bases. The CDR3 length is 14 residues.

This chain connects TRBV19 to TRBJ1-5, with a tentative D call TRBD1 (6 bases). V was shortened by 1 base and J by 3 bases, with 16 bases between the two germline ends. This CDR3 comprises 17 residues. Germline V gene data show CDR1 as LNHDA and CDR2 as SQIVND (reference sequence). CDR3 loop: CASSIGRRDTVNQPQHF. The CDR3 DNA reads TGTGCCAGTAGTATAGGTCGTCGGGACACAGTCAATCAGCCCCAGCATTTT. Complete variable domain (other parts from reference TRBV19 and TRBJ1-5): DGGITQSPKYLFRKEGQNVTLSCEQNLNHDAMYWYRQDPGQGLRLIYYSQIVNDFQKGDIAEGYSVSREKKESFPLTVTSAQKNPTAFYLCASSIGRRDTVNQPQHFGDGTRLSIL.

V is TRBV10-3 and J is TRBJ2-2; the match to TRBD2 covers 9 bases. With V trimmed by 6 bases and J by 5 bases, 4 bases remained unmatched. CDR3 size: 14 residues. In germline, CDR1 is ENHRY, CDR2 SYGVKD. The CDR3 DNA reads as TGTGCCATCAGGCCGGGACTAGCTACCGGGGAGCTGTTTTTT. Its protein is CAIRPGLATGELFF.

This rearrangement joins TRBV7-8 to TRBJ2-7; unclear D gene. Trimming pared 3 bases from V and 5 bases from J, leaving 11 bases between. This CDR3 has 13 amino acids. Per germline, CDR1 SGHVS and CDR2 FQNEAQ. The CDR3 loop is CASSFNQPDEQYF. CDR3 DNA: TGTGCCAGCAGCTTTAACCAGCCTGACGAGCAGTACTTC.

The chain carries TRBV10-3 and TRBJ2-1; TRBD1 might be the D (7 bases). CDR3 length equals 14 residues. Looked up from germline, CDR1 is ENHRY and CDR2 is SYGVKD. The V end was cut by 10 bases, the J end by 5 bases, with 18 bases between. This chain's CDR3 is CATERQGGHNEQFF. CDR3 sequence (DNA): TGTGCCACAGAAAGACAGGGAGGACACAATGAGCAGTTCTTC.

The chain links TRBV6-1 to TRBJ2-2, with no clear D. Germline V gene lookup returns CDR1 MNHNS and CDR2 SASEGT. The CDR3 loop spans 13 amino acids. Trimming took 5 bases from V and 7 from J, leaving 11 bases between them. CDR3 DNA sequence: TGTGCCAGCAGTCGAGAGTCTGGCGGGGAGCTGTTTTTT. Translating gives CASSRESGGELFF.

This clonotype was observed once. J is TRBJ2-3 and V is TRBV10-3, with D tentatively TRBD1 (5 bases). V lost 8 bases and J 1 base, leaving 10 bases between the germline ends. The CDR3 has 13 amino acids. CDR1 ENHRY and CDR2 SYGVKD come from the germline V gene. Here the CDR3 reads CAIGAIRTDTQYF. CDR3 bases: TGTGCCATCGGGGCTATACGCACAGATACGCAGTATTTT.

Only a few counts were recorded for this clonotype. The CDR3 nucleotides read TGTGCCAGAAATTGGGCGAGGGTTGTTGTCACCACAGATACGCAGTATTTT. As protein: CARNWARVVVTTDTQYF. The rearrangement links TRBV28 to TRBJ2-3; TRBD2 is a possible D gene (5 bases). In germline, CDR1 is MDHEN, CDR2 SYDVKM. The CDR3 consists of 17 residues. V was shortened by 9 bases and J by 2 bases, with 24 bases between the two germline ends.

This clonotype came up many times. This sequence joins TRBV7-2 and TRBJ1-4; D is undetermined. Trimming cost V 1 base and J 11 bases, with 11 bases left between them. The CDR3 length is 13 residues. The germline CDR1 and CDR2 sequences are SGHTA and FQGNSA. This CDR3 reads CASSLDRPGKLFF. The CDR3 DNA follows: TGTGCCAGCAGCTTAGATAGACCCGGGAAACTGTTTTTT.

This chain uses TRBV5-6 with TRBJ1-6; D is perhaps TRBD1 (6 bases). V lost 5 bases and J 10 bases, leaving 16 bases between the germline ends. This CDR3 is built from 14 residues. Germline V lookup: CDR1 SGHDT, CDR2 YYEEEE. The CDR3 loop reads CASRGQQVSSPLHF. The CDR3 nucleotides are TGTGCCAGCAGGGGACAACAAGTTTCGTCACCCCTCCACTTT.

This chain joins TRBV11-2 and TRBJ2-1; 14 bases align to TRBD2. The germline CDR1 and CDR2 sequences are SGHAT and FQNNGV. J gave up 8 bases and V 0 bases, and 6 bases lay outside the gene matches. The CDR3 is 17 residues long. This CDR3 is CASSLDPGLAGGHEQFF. The CDR3, as DNA: TGTGCCAGCAGCTTAGATCCCGGACTAGCGGGGGGCCATGAGCAGTTCTTC. The full variable domain, completed using reference TRBV11-2 and TRBJ2-1, is EAGVAQSPRYKIIEKRQSVAFWCNPISGHATLYWYQQILGQGPKLLIQFQNNGVVDDSQLPKDRFSAERLKGVDSTLKIQPAKLEDSAVYLCASSLDPGLAGGHEQFFGPGTRLTVL.

A single count supports this clonotype. The J gene is TRBJ2-3, the V gene TRBV28; 11 bases are a match to TRBD1. The trim removed 6 bases at V and 4 bases at J, leaving 9 bases unmatched. The germline CDR1 and CDR2 sequences are MDHEN and SYDVKM. The CDR3 covers 16 residues. CDR3 sequence: CASSEPGQGGADTQYF. For the CDR3, the DNA is TGTGCCAGCAGCGAACCGGGACAGGGGGGAGCAGATACGCAGTATTTT.

This clonotype came up many times. V is TRBV7-2 and J is TRBJ2-1, with D maybe TRBD2 (7 bases). The germline V gene has CDR1 SGHTA and CDR2 FQGNSA. CDR3 length: 15 residues. The V and J ends lost 6 bases and 8 bases respectively, with 20 bases between them. This CDR3 is CASRPASGTQYEQFF. In DNA, the CDR3 is TGTGCCAGCAGGCCGGCGAGCGGGACACAATATGAGCAGTTCTTC.

Only a few counts were recorded for this clonotype. V gene TRBV7-2 combines with J gene TRBJ2-7; D is possibly TRBD1 (6 bases). CDR1 is SGHTA and CDR2 is FQGNSA in the germline V gene. The CDR3 is made up of 14 amino acids. Trimming left V 1 base short and J 2 bases short, with 9 bases between. CDR3 protein: CASSLGQAAYEQYF. CDR3 in DNA: TGTGCCAGCAGCTTAGGACAGGCCGCCTACGAGCAGTACTTC.

The genes are TRBV11-2 and TRBJ1-1, with D possibly matching TRBD1 (5 bases). CDR3 size: 13 residues. CDR1 is SGHAT, CDR2 FQNNGV, per germline. V was cut by 6 bases and J by 4 bases, with 12 bases left in between. CDR3 DNA: TGTGCCAGCAGGCGAGAGGGGAGCACTGAAGCTTTCTTT. Protein sequence: CASRREGSTEAFF. Based on the CDR3 plus reference TRBV11-2 and TRBJ1-1, the full variable domain is EAGVAQSPRYKIIEKRQSVAFWCNPISGHATLYWYQQILGQGPKLLIQFQNNGVVDDSQLPKDRFSAERLKGVDSTLKIQPAKLEDSAVYLCASRREGSTEAFFGQGTRLTVV.

There are a few counts of this clonotype. This chain joins TRBV4-3 and TRBJ1-2, with a possible D match to TRBD1 (5 bases). Trimming shortened V by 1 base and J by 5 bases, and 17 bases separated the two germline ends. There are 16 residues in the CDR3. The germline V gene encodes CDR1 LGHNA and CDR2 YSLEER. For the CDR3, the DNA is TGCGCCAGCAGCCAAGTGGTGGGACCAATTGCTTATGGCTACACCTTC. Its translation: CASSQVVGPIAYGYTF.

This clonotype was detected ten times or more. This chain joins TRBV11-2 and TRBJ2-7; D gene unclear. V lost 4 bases, J lost 2 bases, and 6 bases lay in between. This CDR3 spans 12 amino acids. The germline CDR1 and CDR2 sequences are SGHAT and FQNNGV. CDR3 residues: CASSYQAYEQYF. As DNA, the CDR3 is TGTGCCAGCAGCTACCAAGCCTACGAGCAGTACTTC.

The chain employs TRBV11-2 and TRBJ1-2, with TRBD1 matching over 8 bases. The trim removed 0 bases at V and 4 bases at J, leaving 4 bases unmatched. The germline gives CDR1 SGHAT, CDR2 FQNNGV. The CDR3 sequence is 15 residues long. CDR3 protein: CASSLDATGVYGYTF. DNA for the CDR3: TGTGCCAGCAGCTTAGATGCGACAGGGGTCTATGGCTACACCTTC.

The chain has TRBV18 and TRBJ2-5; possibly TRBD2 for D (10 bases). The V end lost 5 bases, the J end lost 1 base, and 20 bases lay between the germline ends. The CDR3 has 17 residues. Germline assignment: CDR1 KGHSH and CDR2 LQKENI. The CDR3 is CASSLAGGQGPQETQYF. The CDR3 DNA follows: TGTGCCAGCTCATTAGCGGGAGGACAGGGGCCCCAAGAGACCCAGTACTTC.

This clonotype was found many times. The V and J genes are TRBV7-6 and TRBJ2-3; 15 bases match TRBD2. Germline CDR1 reads SGHVS; CDR2 reads FNYEAQ. V trimming: 5 bases; J trimming: 5 bases; junction bases outside the gene matches: 11. The CDR3 length is 18 residues. CDR3 protein: CASSRRTSGGGAKDTQYF. The CDR3 bases are TGTGCCAGCAGCCGCCGGACTAGCGGGGGGGGCGCGAAAGATACGCAGTATTTT.